The entry below describes one TCR beta chain. Its antigen is unidentified. This record comes from a study of PD-L1 blockade in urothelial cancer. Study summary: Each blood sample yielded a median of about 150,000 T cells. Points from the study as a whole: Tumor-associated TCR clones expanded more in blood at 3 weeks in patients with durable benefit.

Looked up from germline, CDR1 is MGHRA and CDR2 is YSYEKL. CDR3 length: 16 amino acids. V shed 4 bases and J 7 bases; nucleotides not matched to a gene: 12. What went into each PCR as a spike was synthetic TCR analog templates. Profiling relied on immunoSEQ multiplex PCR, and the TCRdb table lists in-frame clones only, not all of them. The table lists about 56,000 clones, 85% of them singletons, with less than 20% in the top ten. Time point given: pretreatment peripheral blood. Patients had locally advanced or metastatic urothelial carcinoma. The chain uses TRBV4-1 and TRBJ2-1, with 8 bases lining up with TRBD2. The sequence derives from a man between 70 and 80 years old with urothelial cancer. The sequencing here drew on PBMCs, taken around atezolizumab (anti-PD-L1) treatment. The CDR3 sequence is CASSPQRGRVMNEQFF. The CDR3, as DNA: TGCGCCAGCAGCCCTCAGCGGGGGAGGGTTATGAATGAGCAGTTCTTC.